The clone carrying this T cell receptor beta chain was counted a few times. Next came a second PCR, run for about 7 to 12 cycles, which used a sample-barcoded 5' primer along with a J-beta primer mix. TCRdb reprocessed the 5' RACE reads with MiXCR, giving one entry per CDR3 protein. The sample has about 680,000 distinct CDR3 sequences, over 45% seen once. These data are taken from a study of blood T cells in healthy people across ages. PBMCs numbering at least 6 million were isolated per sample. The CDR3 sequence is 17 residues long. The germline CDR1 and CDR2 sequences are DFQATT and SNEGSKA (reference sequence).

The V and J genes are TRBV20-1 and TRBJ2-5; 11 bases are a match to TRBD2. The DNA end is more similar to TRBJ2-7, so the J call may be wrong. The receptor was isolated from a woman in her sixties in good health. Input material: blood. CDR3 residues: CSAKQLAGVGRRDEQYF. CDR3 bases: TGCAGTGCTAAGCAACTAGCGGGAGTTGGCAGGAGGGACGAGCAGTACTTC.